This T cell receptor beta chain appears in the sequencing data of a study of Graves' ophthalmopathy and Graves' hyperthyroidism. General study findings and limits: In predicting ophthalmopathy progression, the model reached approximately 70% sensitivity and under 75% specificity. Blood was where most expanded thyroid clonotypes above 0.001 frequency also turned up.

The CDR3 has 14 residues. In germline, CDR1 is KGHDR, CDR2 SFDVKD. V lost 3 bases, J lost 6 bases, and 14 bases lay in between. Amplifying from RNA transcripts, the study obtained TCR beta CDR3 regions. RT-PCR in the first round used HTBI primers; a second-round multiplex PCR followed. Each CDR3 protein gets one entry after TCRdb re-called the multiplex PCR reads with MiXCR. The data hold over a million distinct CDR3 sequences, with about 36% observed a single time. This clonotype was seen repeatedly, ten times or more. Its antigen is undetermined. Uncontrolled infections, other autoimmune diseases, pregnancy or lactation barred patients from enrollment.

The sequencing input was peripheral blood or thyroid tissue (not recorded which). The chain links TRBV24-1 to TRBJ2-7; D might be TRBD1 or TRBD2, each matching 5 bases. The receptor's source is an adult man with Graves' hyperthyroidism. CDR3 loop: CATSDPEKGPEQYF. Here the CDR3 DNA reads TGTGCCACCAGTGATCCCGAAAAGGGACCCGAGCAGTACTTC.